Included here is one TCR beta chain sequence, with context. Its cognate antigen is unknown. Amplification used 60 Vbeta primers and 13 Jbeta primers. Some clones are missing from TCRdb's copy, which holds only in-frame ones; the method was immunoSEQ multiplex PCR. Its listing shows 200,000 or so clones. CDR3 length equals 16 residues. Trimming took off 7 bases at V and 2 bases at J, with 20 bases between the two ends. The V gene's germline CDR1 is SNHLY and CDR2 FYNNEI. The data stem from a study of cytomegalovirus exposure and HLA in healthy donors. Notes on the study in general: A missense DCLRE1C variant was associated with V- and J-gene trimming of TCR beta chains in a later analysis, and an independent cohort replicated the association.

The chain couples TRBV2 to TRBJ1-1; a weak D match, TRBD1 (6 bases). Sequencing used PBMCs. The TCR comes from a girl aged 2-15 years in good health and CMV-seropositive. The CDR3 reads CASTPVDRLGNTEAFF. CDR3 nucleotides: TGTGCCAGCACCCCTGTCGACAGGCTCGGAAACACTGAAGCTTTCTTT.